This paragraph covers one T cell receptor (beta chain) sequence. Its antigen is not known. The sample belongs to a study of CD4+ T cells in melanoma. Findings and limits, study-wide: A reported correlation linked neoantigen-specific CD4+ T cells to CD8+, macrophage and B cell function.

Using immunoSEQ multiplex PCR, the repertoire was profiled, and TCRdb retains in-frame clones only, with some absent. The sample gives roughly 140,000 clones, about 90% of which show up once; over 1.5% is in the top ten. This receptor was taken from a human donor with melanoma.

DNA of the CDR3: TGTGCCAGCAGCTCGGGACCGACGTCCGGGGAGCTGTTTTTT. Encoded protein: CASSSGPTSGELFF. The chain links TRBV7-9 to TRBJ2-2, with D perhaps given as TRBD1 or TRBD2 (5 bases each). The V end lost 4 bases, the J end lost 6 bases, and 12 bases lay between the germline ends. The CDR3 has 14 residues. Per the germline V gene, CDR1 is SEHNR and CDR2 is FQNEAQ (reference sequence).